Listed below are T cell receptor beta chains from one sample, sequenced in a study of PD-1 blockade in classical Hodgkin lymphoma. Using immunoSEQ multiplex PCR, the repertoire was profiled, and TCRdb retains in-frame clones only, with some absent. The table includes more than 140,000 clones, just under 80% detected once. Sequencing was performed on peripheral blood mononuclear cells (PBMCs), taken before the second cycle of nivolumab. The receptors stem from a human donor with classical Hodgkin lymphoma. Each CDR3 is given with its conserved first and last residue. D genes are given only for firm matches. The listing skips clone size in some rows; elsewhere it reads once, few, many or a size class.

TRBJ2-3,NA,NA,TRBV4-3,CASSQDQDTQYF,TGCGCCAGCAGCCAAGATCAGGATACGCAGTATTTT
TRBJ1-4,NA,NA,TRBV5-1,CASSPSGRQEKLFF,TGCGCCAGCAGCCCGTCGGGGCGGCAAGAAAAACTGTTTTTT
TRBJ2-5,TRBD2,NA,TRBV10-3,CAISEAGGYQETQYF,TGTGCCATCAGTGAGGCGGGAGGGTACCAAGAGACCCAGTACTTC
TRBJ1-2,NA,NA,TRBV19,CASSIDQGPGYGYTF,TGTGCCAGTAGTATAGATCAGGGGCCAGGCTATGGCTACACCTTC
TRBJ2-7,TRBD1,NA,TRBV10-3,CAISALPGQYYEQYF,TGTGCCATCAGTGCCCTCCCGGGACAGTACTACGAGCAGTACTTC
TRBJ2-2,NA,NA,TRBV6-6,CASSYSPNGELFF,TGTGCCAGCAGTTACAGCCCAAACGGGGAGCTGTTTTTT
TRBJ1-5,NA,NA,TRBV6-5,CASRDRGFSNQPQHF,TGTGCCAGCAGAGACCGGGGCTTTAGCAATCAGCCCCAGCATTTT
TRBJ1-2,TRBD1,NA,TRBV5-1,CASSSEPGTEDYGYTF,TGCGCCAGCAGCTCGGAGCCCGGGACAGAGGACTATGGCTACACCTTC
TRBJ2-5,TRBD2,NA,TRBV2,CASRTLAGGEETQYF,TGTGCCAGCAGAACCTTAGCGGGGGGGGAAGAGACCCAGTACTTC
TRBJ2-7,NA,NA,TRBV15,CATSGSRGGSRQYF,TGTGCCACCAGCGGGTCCCGGGGCGGGTCCCGTCAGTACTTC
TRBJ1-3,TRBD1,once,TRBV7-2,CASSFKGAFSGNTIYF,TGTGCCAGCAGCTTTAAGGGGGCCTTCTCTGGAAACACCATATATTTT
TRBJ2-1,TRBD2,NA,TRBV5-1,CASRPIAGDSYNEQFF,TGCGCCAGCAGACCGATAGCGGGGGATTCCTACAATGAGCAGTTCTTC
TRBJ2-1,NA,NA,TRBV25-1,CASSAPPVGSYNEQFF,TGTGCCAGCAGTGCCCCGCCGGTCGGCTCCTACAATGAGCAGTTCTTC
TRBJ2-7,NA,NA,TRBV7-3,CASSLSDTTYEQYF,TGTGCCAGCAGCTTAAGCGACACGACCTACGAGCAGTACTTC
TRBJ2-1,TRBD1,NA,TRBV2,CASSGRTGITYNEQFF,TGTGCCAGCAGTGGAAGGACAGGGATAACCTACAATGAGCAGTTCTTC
TRBJ2-2,TRBD2,once,TRBV4-1,CASSTTGLASNTGELFF,TGCGCCAGCAGCACGACCGGACTAGCCTCGAACACCGGGGAGCTGTTTTTT
TRBJ1-3,NA,NA,TRBV9,CASSDQGSGNTIYF,TGTGCCAGCAGCGACCAGGGGTCTGGAAACACCATATATTTT
TRBJ2-7,NA,NA,TRBV7-3,CASSLAGSTYEQYF,TGTGCCAGCAGCTTAGCCGGCAGCACCTACGAGCAGTACTTC
TRBJ2-4,NA,once,TRBV28,CASSLPRTAERKNIQYF,TGTGCCAGCAGTTTACCCCGGACAGCCGAAAGAAAAAACATTCAGTACTTC
TRBJ2-7,TRBD1,NA,TRBV11-2,CASSPIPGTGLAYEQYF,TGTGCCAGCAGCCCGATACCCGGGACAGGGCTCGCCTACGAGCAGTACTTC
TRBJ2-5,TRBD2,few,TRBV7-2,CASSLEGLAFETQYF,TGTGCCAGCAGCTTAGAGGGACTAGCGTTTGAGACCCAGTACTTC
TRBJ1-2,NA,NA,TRBV9,CASSPEGLYGYTF,TGTGCCAGCAGCCCCGAGGGGCTCTATGGCTACACCTTC
TRBJ1-2,TRBD1,NA,TRBV23-1,CARGQGLGYTF,TGCGCCAGGGGACAGGGGCTTGGCTACACCTTC
TRBJ1-5,NA,NA,TRBV2,CASSTAGSNSNQPQHF,TGTGCCAGCAGTACGGCAGGGTCGAATAGCAATCAGCCCCAGCATTTT
TRBJ2-1,NA,once,TRBV19,CASTPTGYNEQFF,TGTGCCAGTACCCCGACAGGTTACAATGAGCAGTTCTTC
TRBJ2-7,TRBD1,once,TRBV6-5,CASSSGQGVFYEQYF,TGTGCCAGCAGTTCCGGACAGGGCGTTTTCTACGAGCAGTACTTC
TRBJ2-5,NA,NA,TRBV2,CASSEGTLEYTQYF,TGTGCCAGCAGTGAAGGCACATTGGAATACACCCAGTACTTC
TRBJ1-5,NA,NA,TRBV10-3,CAISESNRMGSNQPQHF,TGTGCCATCAGTGAGTCGAATAGGATGGGTAGCAATCAGCCCCAGCATTTT
TRBJ1-2,NA,NA,TRBV5-8,CASSLDSPGGYTF,TGTGCCAGCAGCTTGGACAGCCCGGGCGGCTACACCTTC
TRBJ2-7,NA,many,TRBV5-1,CASSSGYSSYEQYF,TGCGCCAGCAGCTCTGGGTACAGTTCCTACGAGCAGTACTTC
TRBJ1-3,NA,once,TRBV7-9,CASSSRVGGNTIYF,TGTGCCAGCAGCTCCAGGGTTGGTGGAAACACCATATATTTT
TRBJ1-1,NA,once,TRBV10-3,CAISERVVNTEAFF,TGTGCCATCAGTGAGAGGGTCGTGAACACTGAAGCTTTCTTT
TRBJ2-2,NA,few,TRBV7-3,CASSLINTGELFF,TGTGCCAGCAGCTTAATCAACACCGGGGAGCTGTTTTTT
TRBJ1-5,NA,NA,TRBV5-6,CASSLNGDRGYSNQPQHF,TGTGCCAGCAGCTTGAATGGGGATCGGGGATATAGCAATCAGCCCCAGCATTTT
TRBJ2-3,NA,NA,TRBV18,CASSNRRGDGTDTQYF,TGTGCCAGCTCAAATCGACGGGGAGACGGCACAGATACGCAGTATTTT
TRBJ2-1,NA,NA,TRBV10-3,CAIGGRSSYNEQFF,TGTGCCATCGGCGGCCGGAGCTCCTACAATGAGCAGTTCTTC
TRBJ1-4,TRBD1,NA,TRBV5-1,CASSLGGQTHPATNEKLFF,TGCGCCAGCAGCTTGGGGGGACAGACACACCCTGCAACTAATGAAAAACTGTTTTTT
TRBJ2-6,TRBD1,NA,TRBV7-3,CASSPIGQAGANVLTF,TGTGCCAGCAGCCCAATAGGACAGGCTGGGGCCAACGTCCTGACTTTC
TRBJ2-5,TRBD2,NA,TRBV18,CASSPTSGTETQYF,TGTGCCAGCTCACCAACTAGCGGTACGGAGACCCAGTACTTC
TRBJ2-3,NA,once,TRBV4-2,CASSQDMGELHRTDTQYF,TGTGCCAGCAGCCAAGATATGGGGGAGCTTCACCGCACAGATACGCAGTATTTT
TRBJ1-1,NA,NA,TRBV19,CASSRQSGAGTEAFF,TGTGCCAGTAGTCGCCAATCAGGGGCTGGCACTGAAGCTTTCTTT